What follows are 3 T cell receptor beta chains derived from one specimen sequenced in a study of CD8 T cells in ankylosing spondylitis. TCRdb processed the 5' RACE reads anew with MiXCR; each CDR3 protein has one entry. The sample consists of 250,000 to 350,000 distinct CDR3 sequences, approximately 20% of them appearing once. Material: blood, either unsorted or a sorted T cell fraction (not recorded which). Receptors originate from a male donor with ankylosing spondylitis or in good health (not recorded which).

In this sample, this clonotype turned up many times. The chain links TRBV9 to TRBJ2-2; the D is unclear. Per the germline V gene, CDR1 is SGDLS and CDR2 is YYNGEE. V lost 3 bases, J lost 1 base, and 7 bases lay in between. This CDR3 spans 14 amino acids. In DNA, the CDR3 is TGTGCCAGCAGCGCCGACTGGAACACCGGGGAGCTGTTTTTT. Its protein is CASSADWNTGELFF.

The chain joins TRBV29-1 to TRBJ2-1, with D unclear. CDR1 is SQVTM and CDR2 is ANQGSEA in the germline V gene. This CDR3 contains 16 residues. Trimming took off 3 bases at V and 0 bases at J, with 15 bases between the two ends. CDR3 in DNA: TGCAGCGTTGACAGGTCTGACTTTCGCTCCTACAATGAGCAGTTCTTC. Amino acids: CSVDRSDFRSYNEQFF.

In this sample, this clonotype turned up a few times. V is TRBV20-1 and J is TRBJ1-1; 9 bases match TRBD1. CDR3 length equals 14 residues. Germline lookup yields CDR1 DFQATT and CDR2 SNEGSKA (reference sequence). After removal of 2 bases from V and 1 base from J, the junction contained 2 bases not matched to a gene. The CDR3 is CSARRTGANTEAFF. DNA of the CDR3: TGCAGTGCTAGACGGACAGGGGCGAACACTGAAGCTTTCTTT.